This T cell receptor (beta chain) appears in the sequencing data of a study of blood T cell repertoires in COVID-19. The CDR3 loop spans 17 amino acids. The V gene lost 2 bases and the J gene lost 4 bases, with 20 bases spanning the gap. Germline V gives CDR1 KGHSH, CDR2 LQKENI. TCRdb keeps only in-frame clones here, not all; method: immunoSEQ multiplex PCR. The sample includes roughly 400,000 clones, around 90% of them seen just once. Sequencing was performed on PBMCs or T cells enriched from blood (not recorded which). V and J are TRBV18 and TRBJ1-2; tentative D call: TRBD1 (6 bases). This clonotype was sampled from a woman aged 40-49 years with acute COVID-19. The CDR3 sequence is CASSPSEGGGAGYGYTF. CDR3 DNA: TGTGCCAGCTCACCATCCGAGGGGGGGGGCGCTGGCTATGGCTACACCTTC.